One and the same sample provided the 9 T cell receptor beta chains below, sequenced in a study of blood T cell repertoires in COVID-19. Repertoires were generated with immunoSEQ multiplex PCR, while TCRdb's copy carries only in-frame clones and drops some. The table lists hundreds of thousands of clones, over 70% of them singletons. The sample was peripheral blood. The receptors come from an elderly woman with acute or convalescent COVID-19.

The chain combines TRBV5-1 with TRBJ2-2, with a weak D call TRBD2 (6 bases). Per germline, CDR1 SGHRS and CDR2 YFSETQ. The CDR3 loop spans 16 amino acids. Trimming took 1 base from V and 3 from J, leaving 13 bases between them. The DNA of the CDR3 is TGCGCCAGCAGCTTGCTAAGGGGCGGGGACACCGGGGAGCTGTTTTTT. Protein product: CASSLLRGGDTGELFF.

In this sample, this clone turned up once. The chain is built from TRBV5-6 and TRBJ2-7; a weak D match, TRBD2 (5 bases). CDR1 is SGHDT and CDR2 is YYEEEE in the germline V gene. Trimming removed 3 bases from V and 4 bases from J, with 11 bases in between. The CDR3 has 13 residues. CDR3 sequence: CASSSGRRYEQYF. The CDR3 region has the DNA TGTGCCAGCAGCTCGGGGAGAAGGTACGAGCAGTACTTC.

The chain recombines TRBV30 with TRBJ1-2, with a possible D match to TRBD1 (5 bases). CDR3 length equals 14 residues. Trimming removed 2 bases at V and 7 bases at J, with 17 bases between. CDR1 and CDR2 (germline): GTSNPN, SVGIG (reference sequence). DNA of the CDR3: TGTGCCTGGAGTCACCTCCCGGGGGAGGGTGGCTACACCTTC. It translates to CAWSHLPGEGGYTF. Supplemented by reference TRBV30 and TRBJ1-2, the full variable domain reads SQTIHQWPATLVQPVGSPLSLECTVEGTSNPNLYWYRQAAGRGLQLLFYSVGIGQISSEVPQNLSASRPQDRQFILSSKKLLLSDSGFYLCAWSHLPGEGGYTFGSGTRLTVV.

The chain employs TRBV10-1 and TRBJ2-1; tentatively, D is TRBD2 (6 bases). The CDR3 spans 18 residues. Germline lookup yields CDR1 WNHNN and CDR2 SYGVQD (reference sequence). Trimming took 8 bases from V and 2 from J, leaving 25 bases between them. CDR3 amino acids: CASVSWRGRTLPYNEQFF. The DNA of the CDR3 is TGCGCCAGCGTCTCCTGGAGGGGCCGAACTTTGCCCTACAATGAGCAGTTCTTC.

The CDR3 DNA follows: TGTGCCAGCAGTTCGGGACAGCCGTCCTACGAGCAGTACTTC. Translation: CASSSGQPSYEQYF. This chain joins TRBV28 and TRBJ2-7, with 7 bases matching TRBD1. This CDR3 has 14 amino acids. Germline loops: CDR1 MDHEN, CDR2 SYDVKM. The V and J ends lost 4 bases and 1 base, in that order; junction bases with no gene match: 4.

CDR3 nucleotides: TGTGCCAGCAGCTTGAGCGGGAGTTATCAAGAGACCCAGTACTTC. Its translation: CASSLSGSYQETQYF. The chain carries TRBV5-4 and TRBJ2-5; 8 positions match TRBD2. Losses at the gene ends were 1 base for V and 2 bases for J; bases not matched to a gene: 4. Looked up from germline, CDR1 is SGHNT and CDR2 is YYREEE (reference sequence). This CDR3 comprises 15 residues.

The chain combines TRBV3-1 (or the pseudogene TRBV3-2) with TRBJ1-4; D is undetermined. With 1 base removed from V and 0 bases from J, the gap between germline ends came to 3 bases. The V gene's germline CDR1 is LGHDT and CDR2 YNNKEL (reference sequence). This CDR3 is built from 14 residues. The CDR3 coding sequence is TGTGCCAGCAGCCAAGCAGCAACTAATGAAAAACTGTTTTTT. Residues: CASSQAATNEKLFF.

This sequence joins TRBV2 and TRBJ2-7; D may be TRBD2 (6 bases). Germline lookup yields CDR1 SNHLY and CDR2 FYNNEI. Trimming took 8 bases from V and 2 from J, leaving 10 bases between them. The CDR3 consists of 12 residues. The CDR3 nucleotides read TGTGCCAGCGCCAGGACTACCTACGAGCAGTACTTC. It codes for CASARTTYEQYF.

The V and J genes are TRBV3-1 (or the pseudogene TRBV3-2) and TRBJ2-5, with a weak D call TRBD1 (5 bases). Germline V gives CDR1 LGHDT, CDR2 YNNKEL (reference sequence). CDR3 length equals 14 residues. The V end was cut by 5 bases, the J end by 2 bases, with 12 bases between. CDR3 protein: CASSDSLIQETQYF. CDR3 DNA: TGTGCCAGCAGCGACAGCCTTATTCAAGAGACCCAGTACTTC.